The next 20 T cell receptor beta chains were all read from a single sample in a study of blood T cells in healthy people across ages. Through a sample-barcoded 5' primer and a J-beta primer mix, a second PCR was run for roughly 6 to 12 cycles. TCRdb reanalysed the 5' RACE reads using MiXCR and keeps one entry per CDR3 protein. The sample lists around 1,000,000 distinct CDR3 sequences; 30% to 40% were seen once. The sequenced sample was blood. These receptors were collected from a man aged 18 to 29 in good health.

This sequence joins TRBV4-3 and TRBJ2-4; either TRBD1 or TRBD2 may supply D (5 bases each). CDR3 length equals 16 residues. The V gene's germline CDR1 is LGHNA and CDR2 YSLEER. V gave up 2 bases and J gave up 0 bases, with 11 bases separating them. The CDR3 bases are TGCGCCAGCAGCCAAAGTGTCGGGACAGCCAAAAACATTCAGTACTTC. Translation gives CASSQSVGTAKNIQYF.

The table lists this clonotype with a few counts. The CDR3 DNA reads as TGCAGCGTTGACAGGGTCCAGAACACTGAAGCTTTCTTT. As protein: CSVDRVQNTEAFF. This rearrangement joins TRBV29-1 to TRBJ1-1; perhaps TRBD1 as D (5 bases). Per the germline V gene, CDR1 is SQVTM and CDR2 is ANQGSEA. The CDR3 loop spans 13 amino acids. Trimming stripped 3 bases from V and 1 base from J, with 9 bases between.

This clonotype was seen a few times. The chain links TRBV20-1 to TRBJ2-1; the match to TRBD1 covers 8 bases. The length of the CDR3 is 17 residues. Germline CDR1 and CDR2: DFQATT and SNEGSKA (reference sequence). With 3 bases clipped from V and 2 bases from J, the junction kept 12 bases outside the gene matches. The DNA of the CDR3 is TGCAGTGCTAGCTCGGGTGCCCCGACAGGGGCCTACAATGAGCAGTTCTTC. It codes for CSASSGAPTGAYNEQFF.

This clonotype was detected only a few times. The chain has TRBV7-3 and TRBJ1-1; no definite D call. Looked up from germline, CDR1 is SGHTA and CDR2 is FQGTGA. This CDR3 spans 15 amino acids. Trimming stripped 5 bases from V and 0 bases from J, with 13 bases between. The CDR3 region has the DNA TGTGCCAGCAGCCCCGGTGGAGGGATGAACACTGAAGCTTTCTTT. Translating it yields CASSPGGGMNTEAFF. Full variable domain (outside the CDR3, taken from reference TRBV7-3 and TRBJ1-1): GAGVSQTPSNKVTEKGKYVELRCDPISGHTALYWYRQSLGQGPEFLIYFQGTGAADDSGLPNDRFFAVRPEGSVSTLKIQRTERGDSAVYLCASSPGGGMNTEAFFGQGTRLTVV.

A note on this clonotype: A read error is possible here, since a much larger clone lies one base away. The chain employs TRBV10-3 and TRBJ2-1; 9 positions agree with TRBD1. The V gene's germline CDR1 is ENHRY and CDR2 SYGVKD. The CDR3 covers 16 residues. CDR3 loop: CAISEQQGAQGNERFF. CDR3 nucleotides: TGTGCCATCAGTGAGCAACAGGGGGCCCAAGGCAATGAGCGGTTCTTC.

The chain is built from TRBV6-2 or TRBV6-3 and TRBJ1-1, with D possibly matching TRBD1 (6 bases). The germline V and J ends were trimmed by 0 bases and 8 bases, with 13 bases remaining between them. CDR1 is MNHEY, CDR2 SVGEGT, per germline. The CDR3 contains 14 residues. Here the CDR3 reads CASSYSSGVEEAFF. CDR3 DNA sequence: TGTGCCAGCAGTTACTCATCAGGGGTAGAAGAAGCTTTCTTT.

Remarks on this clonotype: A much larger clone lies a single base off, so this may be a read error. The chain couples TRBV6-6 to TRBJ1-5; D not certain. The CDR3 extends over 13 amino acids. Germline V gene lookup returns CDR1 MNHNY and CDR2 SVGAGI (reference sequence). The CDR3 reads CASSYEINQPRHF. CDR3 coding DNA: TGTGCCAGCAGTTATGAGATCAATCAGCCCCGGCATTTT.

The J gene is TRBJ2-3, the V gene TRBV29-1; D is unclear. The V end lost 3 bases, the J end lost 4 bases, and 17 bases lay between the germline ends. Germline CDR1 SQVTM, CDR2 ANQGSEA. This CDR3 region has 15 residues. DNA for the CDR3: TGCAGCGTTGAGAGGCGGTCTTCGTCCCCAGATACGCAGTATTTT. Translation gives CSVERRSSSPDTQYF.

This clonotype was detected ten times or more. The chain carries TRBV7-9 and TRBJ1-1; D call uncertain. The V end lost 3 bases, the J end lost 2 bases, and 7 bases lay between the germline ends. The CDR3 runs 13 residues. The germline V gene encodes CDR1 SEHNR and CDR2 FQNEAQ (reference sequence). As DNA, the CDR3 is TGTGCCAGCAGCTTCGCAGTTAACACTGAAGCTTTCTTT. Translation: CASSFAVNTEAFF.

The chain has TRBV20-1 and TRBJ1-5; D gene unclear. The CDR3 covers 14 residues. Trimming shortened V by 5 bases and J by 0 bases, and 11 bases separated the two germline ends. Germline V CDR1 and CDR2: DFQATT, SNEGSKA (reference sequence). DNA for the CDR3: TGCAGTGCTGGTGGGGTTAGTAGCAATCAGCCCCAGCATTTT. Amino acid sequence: CSAGGVSSNQPQHF.

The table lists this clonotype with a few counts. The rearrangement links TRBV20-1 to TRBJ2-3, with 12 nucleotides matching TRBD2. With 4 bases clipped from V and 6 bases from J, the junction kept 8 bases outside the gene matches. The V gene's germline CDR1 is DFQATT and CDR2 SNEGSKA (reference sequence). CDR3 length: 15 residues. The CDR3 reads CSAIRLAGAGDTQYF. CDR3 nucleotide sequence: TGCAGTGCTATCCGACTAGCGGGGGCGGGGGATACGCAGTATTTT.

For the CDR3, the DNA is TGTGCCAGCAGTGGAGGAGACACCGGGGAGCTGTTTTTT. As protein: CASSGGDTGELFF. V usage is TRBV28 and J usage is TRBJ2-2, with D possibly matching TRBD2 (5 bases). Germline V gene sequence: CDR1 MDHEN, CDR2 SYDVKM. The CDR3 loop spans 13 amino acids. The V end was cut by 5 bases, the J end by 3 bases, with 7 bases between.

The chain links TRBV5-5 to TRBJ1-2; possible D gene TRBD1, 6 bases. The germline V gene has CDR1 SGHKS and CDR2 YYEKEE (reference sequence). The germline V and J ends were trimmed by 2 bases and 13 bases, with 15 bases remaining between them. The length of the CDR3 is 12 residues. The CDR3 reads CASSFRMDSFTF. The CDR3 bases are TGTGCCAGCAGCTTTAGGATGGACAGTTTCACCTTC.

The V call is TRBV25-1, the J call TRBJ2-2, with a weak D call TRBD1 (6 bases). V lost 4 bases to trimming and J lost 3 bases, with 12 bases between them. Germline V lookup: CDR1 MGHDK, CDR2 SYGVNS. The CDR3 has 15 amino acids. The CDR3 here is CASSARQAYTGELFF. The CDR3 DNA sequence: TGTGCCAGCAGTGCGCGACAGGCATACACCGGGGAGCTGTTTTTT.

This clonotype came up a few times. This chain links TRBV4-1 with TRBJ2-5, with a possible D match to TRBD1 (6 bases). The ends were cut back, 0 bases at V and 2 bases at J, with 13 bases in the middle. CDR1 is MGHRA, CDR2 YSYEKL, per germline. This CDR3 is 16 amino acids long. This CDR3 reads CASSQEPQGSQETQYF. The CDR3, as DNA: TGCGCCAGCAGCCAAGAGCCCCAGGGGTCTCAAGAGACCCAGTACTTC.

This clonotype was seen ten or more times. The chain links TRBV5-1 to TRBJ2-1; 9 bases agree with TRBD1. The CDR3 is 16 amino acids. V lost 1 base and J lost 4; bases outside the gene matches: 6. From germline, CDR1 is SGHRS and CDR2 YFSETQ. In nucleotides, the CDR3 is TGCGCCAGCAGCTTGCCGGGACAGGGAACTTACAATGAGCAGTTCTTC. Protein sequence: CASSLPGQGTYNEQFF.

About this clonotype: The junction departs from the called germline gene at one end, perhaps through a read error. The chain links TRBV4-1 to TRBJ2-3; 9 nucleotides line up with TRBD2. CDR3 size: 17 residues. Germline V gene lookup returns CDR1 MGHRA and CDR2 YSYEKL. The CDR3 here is CASSQEVYLAGLDMQYF. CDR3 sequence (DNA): TGCGCCAGCAGCCAAGAGGTGTACCTAGCGGGGTTGGATATGCAGTATTTT.

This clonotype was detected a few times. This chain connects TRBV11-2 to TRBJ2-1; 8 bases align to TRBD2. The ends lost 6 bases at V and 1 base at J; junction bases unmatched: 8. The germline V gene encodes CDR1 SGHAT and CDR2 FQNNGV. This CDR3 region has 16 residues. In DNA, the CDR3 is TGTGCCAGCAGAGCCTTGGCGGGGGGTTCCTACAATGAGCAGTTCTTC. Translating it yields CASRALAGGSYNEQFF.

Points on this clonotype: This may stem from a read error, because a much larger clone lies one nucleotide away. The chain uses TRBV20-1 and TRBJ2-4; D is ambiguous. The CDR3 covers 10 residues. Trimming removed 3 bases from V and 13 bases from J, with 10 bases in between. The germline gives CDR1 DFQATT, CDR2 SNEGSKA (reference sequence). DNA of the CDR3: TGCAGTGCTAGTTTCGATGAGCAGTACTTC. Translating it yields CSASFDEQYF.

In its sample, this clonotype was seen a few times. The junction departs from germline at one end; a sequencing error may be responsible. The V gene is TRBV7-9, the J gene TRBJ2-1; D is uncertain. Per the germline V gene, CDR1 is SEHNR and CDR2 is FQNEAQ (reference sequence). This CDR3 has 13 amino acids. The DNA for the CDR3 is TGTGCCAGCAGCTCGTACTCCTACAACGAGCAGTTCTTC. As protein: CASSSYSYNEQFF. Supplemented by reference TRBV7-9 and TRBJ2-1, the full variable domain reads DTGVSQNPRHKITKRGQNVTFRCDPISEHNRLYWYRQTLGQGPEFLTYFQNEAQLEKSRLLSDRFSAERPKGSFSTLEIQRTEQGDSAMYLCASSSYSYNEQFFGPGTRLTVL.